These 32 T cell receptor beta chains originate from one sample sequenced in a study of cytomegalovirus exposure and HLA in healthy donors (dated by TCRdb to 2016 to 2017). Receptor libraries were prepared by the immunoSEQ multiplex PCR assay. The multiplex PCR relied on a mix of 60 forward primers for TCR Vbeta segments and 13 reverse primers for TCR Jbeta segments. Drawn from immuneACCESS, this table holds only the in-frame rearrangements with V and J called that TCRdb kept. Clones are partly lost; checked studies trace under half to an unresolved V gene and leave the rest unexplained. The sample table contains 110,000 to 150,000 clones; only one count was recorded for approximately 82% of them. Roughly 1.9% of the sample belongs to the ten largest clones. The sample was PBMCs. The receptors come from a middle-aged woman in good health and CMV-seronegative.

This chain connects TRBV7-3 to TRBJ2-5; TRBD1 aligns across 9 bases. Germline CDR1 and CDR2: SGHTA and FQGTGA. V shed 3 bases, J shed 11 bases, and the junction held 7 bases outside the gene matches. The CDR3 runs to 13 residues. The CDR3 sequence: CASSFSGTGSQYF. The CDR3 DNA follows: TGTGCCAGCAGCTTCTCCGGGACAGGGTCGCAGTACTTC.

This sequence joins TRBV4-2 and TRBJ2-1, with a possible D match to TRBD2 (6 bases). V lost 3 bases to trimming and J lost 5 bases, with 11 bases between them. The germline gives CDR1 LGHNA, CDR2 YNFKEQ. There are 14 residues in the CDR3. The CDR3 sequence is CASSHALADNEQFF. As DNA, the CDR3 is TGTGCCAGCAGCCATGCACTAGCAGACAATGAGCAGTTCTTC.

The chain has TRBV27 and TRBJ2-1; TRBD1 matches at 8 bases. Looked up from germline, CDR1 is MNHEY and CDR2 is SMNVEV (reference sequence). The CDR3 contains 15 residues. V trimming: 5 bases; J trimming: 1 base; junction bases outside the gene matches: 4. The CDR3 DNA reads TGTGCCAGCAGTGAACAGGGGGAGTCCTACAATGAGCAGTTCTTC. It specifies CASSEQGESYNEQFF.

The rearrangement links TRBV4-1 to TRBJ2-5; no reliable D call. This CDR3 spans 15 amino acids. Germline CDR1 and CDR2: MGHRA and YSYEKL. With 0 bases removed from V and 5 bases from J, the gap between germline ends came to 13 bases. The CDR3, as DNA: TGCGCCAGCAGCCAAGAACCGTTCACCGGGGAGACCCAGTACTTC. As protein: CASSQEPFTGETQYF.

A note on this clone: One end of the junction is discordant with germline, which a read error may explain. The same CDR3 arises from other DNA sequences in this sample as well. V usage is TRBV5-4 and J usage is TRBJ1-4; D is uncertain. Germline V gene lookup returns CDR1 SGHNT and CDR2 YYREEE (reference sequence). The CDR3 contains 14 residues. DNA for the CDR3: TGTGCCAGCAGCCCTCAGGACGGGGATGAAACACTGTTTTTT. Residues: CASSPQDGDETLFF.

The chain recombines TRBV28 with TRBJ2-1; TRBD2 aligns across 10 bases. The CDR3 has 16 amino acids. Germline V CDR1 and CDR2: MDHEN, SYDVKM. V lost 8 bases, J lost 0 bases, and 7 bases stayed unmatched. CDR3 sequence: CASWTSGKFSYNEQFF. CDR3 coding DNA: TGTGCCAGCTGGACTAGCGGCAAGTTCTCCTACAATGAGCAGTTCTTC.

The rearrangement links TRBV7-6 to TRBJ1-1, with D perhaps matching TRBD1 (6 bases). The CDR3 length is 13 residues. V lost 4 bases, J lost 4 bases, and 10 bases lay in between. The germline CDR1 and CDR2 sequences are SGHVS and FNYEAQ. CDR3 loop: CASSSGVGTEAFF. CDR3 DNA: TGTGCCAGCAGCTCAGGGGTTGGCACTGAAGCTTTCTTT.

This clone turned up a few times. This chain uses TRBV28 with TRBJ1-2, with 9 bases fitting TRBD1. With 5 bases clipped from V and 3 bases from J, the junction kept 7 bases outside the gene matches. Germline V gene sequence: CDR1 MDHEN, CDR2 SYDVKM. The CDR3 has 15 residues. The CDR3 loop is CASSPRQGVYYGYTF. Here the CDR3 DNA reads TGTGCCAGCAGTCCGAGACAGGGGGTCTACTATGGCTACACCTTC.

This clone was seen only a few times. This rearrangement joins TRBV11-3 to TRBJ1-5; 8 bases are shared with TRBD1. With 5 bases clipped from V and 3 bases from J, the junction kept 9 bases outside the gene matches. CDR3 length: 16 amino acids. The germline CDR1 and CDR2 sequences are SGHNT and YENEEA. The CDR3 nucleotides are TGTGCCAGCAGCCTCCGGACAGGGAGGTTCAATCAGCCCCAGCATTTT. As protein: CASSLRTGRFNQPQHF.

The rearrangement joins TRBV5-6 to TRBJ1-1; possibly TRBD1 for D (6 bases). Per germline, CDR1 SGHDT and CDR2 YYEEEE. This CDR3 region has 14 residues. V dropped 5 bases and J dropped 6 bases, with 17 bases sitting between them. CDR3 DNA: TGTGCCAGCAGAACCTATGGGGGCTTGGCTGAAGCTTTCTTT. Protein sequence: CASRTYGGLAEAFF.

CDR3 sequence reads: CASSPSGRTYEQYF. Here the CDR3 DNA reads TGCGCCAGCAGTCCGAGCGGGAGGACCTACGAGCAGTACTTC. The V call is TRBV10-1, the J call TRBJ2-7; 9 bases are shared with TRBD2. Trimming removed 5 bases from V and 2 bases from J; junction bases left unmatched: 4. Germline-derived CDR1 and CDR2 are WNHNN and SYGVQD (reference sequence). The CDR3 has 14 amino acids.

This clone occurred once. V and J are TRBV7-2 and TRBJ1-2; 8 positions match TRBD1. The CDR3 extends over 13 amino acids. Losses at the gene ends were 5 bases for V and 3 bases for J; bases not matched to a gene: 2. CDR1 SGHTA and CDR2 FQGNSA come from the germline V gene. CDR3 region: CASSLQGDYGYTF. As DNA, the CDR3 is TGTGCCAGCAGCCTACAGGGGGACTATGGCTACACCTTC.

The rearrangement uses TRBV19 and TRBJ2-3; a possible D gene is TRBD2 (6 bases). The V end lost 8 bases, the J end lost 0 bases, and 9 bases lay between the germline ends. The length of the CDR3 is 13 residues. From germline, CDR1 is LNHDA and CDR2 SQIVND (reference sequence). The CDR3 region is CASGGPSTDTQYF. The CDR3, as DNA: TGTGCCAGTGGAGGGCCAAGCACAGATACGCAGTATTTT.

This sequence joins TRBV4-1 and TRBJ2-5, with a possible D match to TRBD1 (6 bases). Trimming removed 2 bases from V and 5 bases from J, with 12 bases in between. This CDR3 comprises 14 residues. The germline V gene has CDR1 MGHRA and CDR2 YSYEKL. CDR3 region: CASSQQGSRETQYF. The CDR3 DNA reads as TGCGCCAGCAGCCAACAGGGGTCCAGGGAGACCCAGTACTTC.

V usage is TRBV11-2 and J usage is TRBJ2-2, with 8 nucleotides matching TRBD2. CDR3 length: 15 amino acids. CDR1 and CDR2 (germline): SGHAT, FQNNGV. The J segment lost 6 bases and the V segment lost 7 bases, leaving 10 bases of the junction unmatched. The CDR3 spells CASIDRGAGAGELFF. The CDR3 nucleotides are TGTGCCAGCATCGACCGGGGAGCGGGAGCCGGGGAGCTGTTTTTT.

The V call is TRBV5-1, the J call TRBJ2-2; the match to TRBD2 covers 9 bases. The V gene's germline CDR1 is SGHRS and CDR2 YFSETQ. With 7 bases clipped from V and 4 bases from J, the junction kept 17 bases outside the gene matches. This CDR3 has 18 amino acids. CDR3: CASLPKPRLADTTGELFF. CDR3 DNA sequence: TGCGCCAGCCTCCCTAAACCCCGACTAGCGGATACCACCGGGGAGCTGTTTTTT.

The chain employs TRBV11-3 and TRBJ2-2; D may be TRBD2 (6 bases). The germline gives CDR1 SGHNT, CDR2 YENEEA. V lost 1 base, J lost 1 base, and 13 bases lay in between. CDR3 length: 17 residues. The CDR3 DNA follows: TGTGCCAGCAGCTTAGCTCCAGCGGGTGAGAACACCGGGGAGCTGTTTTTT. Encoded protein: CASSLAPAGENTGELFF.

The genes are TRBV7-9 and TRBJ2-1, with TRBD2 identical over 7 bases. The CDR3 extends over 15 amino acids. After removal of 3 bases from V and 7 bases from J, the junction contained 9 bases not matched to a gene. Germline V lookup: CDR1 SEHNR, CDR2 FQNEAQ (reference sequence). The CDR3 protein is CASSLISGKPNEQFF. CDR3 coding DNA: TGTGCCAGCAGCTTGATCAGCGGGAAGCCTAATGAGCAGTTCTTC. Complete variable domain (other parts from reference TRBV7-9 and TRBJ2-1): DTGVSQNPRHKITKRGQNVTFRCDPISEHNRLYWYRQTLGQGPEFLTYFQNEAQLEKSRLLSDRFSAERPKGSFSTLEIQRTEQGDSAMYLCASSLISGKPNEQFFGPGTRLTVL.

This clone has only a few counts. J is TRBJ1-3 and V is TRBV25-1; D perhaps matches TRBD1 (5 bases). Germline V CDR1 and CDR2: MGHDK, SYGVNS. The V and J ends lost 3 bases and 2 bases respectively, with 8 bases between them. This CDR3 contains 14 residues. CDR3 bases: TGTGCCAGCAGTGATCGGGGGGCTGGAAACACCATATATTTT. Translating gives CASSDRGAGNTIYF.

The chain links TRBV29-1 to TRBJ1-5; D gene ambiguous. V shed 7 bases and J shed 6 bases, with 13 bases lying between them. The CDR3 is 12 amino acids. CDR1 is SQVTM, CDR2 ANQGSEA, per germline. The CDR3 nucleotides read TGCAGCGCCCGACTCCCGGGTCAGCCCCAGCATTTT. Protein product: CSARLPGQPQHF.

This chain connects TRBV7-2 to TRBJ2-1; D might be TRBD1 (6 bases). There are 12 residues in the CDR3. CDR1 and CDR2 (germline): SGHTA, FQGNSA. The V and J ends lost 5 bases and 7 bases respectively, with 9 bases between them. The CDR3 nucleotides are TGTGCCAGCAGCCTAAGGGGGAATGAGCAGTTCTTC. Translation: CASSLRGNEQFF.

This chain links TRBV11-1 with TRBJ2-7, with TRBD1 matching 9 bases. V was pared by 1 base and J by 5 bases, with 3 bases of the junction left unmatched. Germline V gene lookup returns CDR1 SGHAT and CDR2 FQDESV (reference sequence). The CDR3 sequence is 14 residues long. The CDR3 bases are TGTGCCAGCAGCTTAGACCGGGACAGGGACGAGCAGTACTTC. Residues: CASSLDRDRDEQYF.

This clone is categorized as medium-sized. The chain joins TRBV27 to TRBJ2-7; D perhaps matches TRBD1 (5 bases). This CDR3 has 13 amino acids. Between the trimmed V and J ends, which lost 8 bases and 2 bases, there was a span of 13 bases. Germline V CDR1 and CDR2: MNHEY, SMNVEV (reference sequence). CDR3 sequence: CASWTTGPYEQYF. CDR3 in DNA: TGTGCCAGCTGGACAACAGGCCCCTACGAGCAGTACTTC.

The gene calls are TRBV29-1 and TRBJ1-2; unclear D gene. Between the trimmed V and J ends, which lost 4 bases and 5 bases, there was a span of 29 bases. The CDR3 length is 18 residues. Germline values: CDR1 SQVTM, CDR2 ANQGSEA. CDR3: CSVVPKNMGDILGYGYTF. As DNA, the CDR3 is TGCAGCGTTGTCCCCAAAAATATGGGAGACATCCTGGGTTATGGCTACACCTTC.

The chain carries TRBV6-1 and TRBJ1-2, with D maybe TRBD1 (6 bases). The length of the CDR3 is 13 residues. Trimming took off 9 bases at V and 3 bases at J, with 14 bases between the two ends. Germline V gene sequence: CDR1 MNHNS, CDR2 SASEGT. The CDR3 bases are TGTGCCAGTCACGGGGGGCAGTACTATGGCTACACCTTC. Its translation is CASHGGQYYGYTF.

This clone has just a few counts. The CDR3 region is CASSLRRGTGTSYEQYF. The CDR3 nucleotides read TGTGCCAGCAGTTTACGGAGAGGGACAGGAACCTCCTACGAGCAGTACTTC. The chain combines TRBV27 with TRBJ2-7; 8 nucleotides match TRBD1. Germline V gene lookup returns CDR1 MNHEY and CDR2 SMNVEV (reference sequence). Germline trimming cut 2 bases from V and 0 bases from J; bases unmatched to any gene: 9. This CDR3 has 17 amino acids.

This chain connects TRBV28 to TRBJ1-5, with D perhaps matching TRBD1 (6 bases). The V end lost 7 bases, the J end lost 5 bases, and 15 bases lay between the germline ends. The CDR3 extends over 14 amino acids. The V gene's germline CDR1 is MDHEN and CDR2 SYDVKM. The CDR3 DNA is TGTGCCAGCATGGGGGCGTGGGGGTATCAGCCCCAGCATTTT. Its protein product is CASMGAWGYQPQHF.

The gene calls are TRBV7-6 and TRBJ1-2, with D possibly matching TRBD1 (6 bases). This CDR3 region has 13 residues. CDR1 and CDR2 (germline): SGHVS, FNYEAQ. Trimming stripped 5 bases from V and 1 base from J, with 8 bases between. The CDR3 is CASSQDSNYGYTF. The CDR3 DNA sequence: TGTGCCAGCAGCCAGGACAGTAACTATGGCTACACCTTC.

This chain uses TRBV7-2 with TRBJ1-5; D possibly corresponds to TRBD1 (5 bases). The CDR3 is made up of 15 amino acids. V lost 2 bases and J lost 8, with 16 bases in between. Germline loops: CDR1 SGHTA, CDR2 FQGNSA. CDR3 in amino acids: CASSLTSGWREPQHF. The CDR3, as DNA: TGTGCCAGCAGCTTAACTTCAGGGTGGAGGGAGCCCCAGCATTTT.

Worth noting for this clone: An end of the junction differs from the germline gene, which may be a read error. The chain is built from TRBV7-3 and TRBJ1-1; 7 nucleotides match TRBD1. Germline CDR1 SGHTA, CDR2 FQGTGA. CDR3 length: 14 residues. CDR3 loop: CASSFRGQNTETFF. The CDR3 bases are TGTGCCAGCAGCTTTAGGGGGCAGAACACTGAAACTTTCTTT.

The rearrangement joins TRBV6-6 to TRBJ1-5; D is ambiguous. The germline V gene encodes CDR1 MNHNY and CDR2 SVGAGI (reference sequence). CDR3 size: 12 residues. With 10 bases removed from V and 11 bases from J, the gap between germline ends came to 18 bases. DNA of the CDR3: TGTGCCATCAGCCCAGCGGGCGGGTCCCAGCATTTT. It codes for CAISPAGGSQHF.

The chain employs TRBV14 and TRBJ1-1; a weak D match, TRBD1 (6 bases). Trimming stripped 7 bases from V and 3 bases from J, with 12 bases between. The CDR3 consists of 13 residues. Per the germline V gene, CDR1 is SGHDN and CDR2 is FVKESK. The CDR3 DNA is TGTGCCAGCAACGGACAGTTGGACACTGAAGCTTTCTTT. It yields the protein CASNGQLDTEAFF. Drawing the rest from reference TRBV14 and TRBJ1-1, the complete variable domain is EAGVTQFPSHSVIEKGQTVTLRCDPISGHDNLYWYRRVMGKEIKFLLHFVKESKQDESGMPNNRFLAERTGGTYSTLKVQPAELEDSGVYFCASNGQLDTEAFFGQGTRLTVV.